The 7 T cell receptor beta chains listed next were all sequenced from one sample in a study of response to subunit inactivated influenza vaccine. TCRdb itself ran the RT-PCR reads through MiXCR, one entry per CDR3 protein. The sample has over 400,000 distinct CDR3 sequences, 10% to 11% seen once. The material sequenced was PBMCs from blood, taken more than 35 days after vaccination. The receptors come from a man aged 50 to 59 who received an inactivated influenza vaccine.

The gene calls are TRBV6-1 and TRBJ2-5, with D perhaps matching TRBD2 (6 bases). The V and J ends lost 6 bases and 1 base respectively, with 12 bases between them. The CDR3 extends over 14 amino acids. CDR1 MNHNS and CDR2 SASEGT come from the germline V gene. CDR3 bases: TGTGCCAGCAGGGAGGGTTTGGGCCAAGAGACCCAGTACTTC. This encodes CASREGLGQETQYF.

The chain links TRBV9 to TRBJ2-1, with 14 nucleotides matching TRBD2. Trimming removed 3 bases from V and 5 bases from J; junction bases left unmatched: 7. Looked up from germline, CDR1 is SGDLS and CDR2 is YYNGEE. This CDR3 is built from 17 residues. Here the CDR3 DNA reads TGTGCCAGCAGCGGGACTAGCGGGAGGACCTTAAACAATGAGCAGTTCTTC. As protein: CASSGTSGRTLNNEQFF.

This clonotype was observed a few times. DNA for the CDR3: TGTGCCATCAGTCGGGTAGCACTCGGAGAGACCCAGTACTTC. It codes for CAISRVALGETQYF. This chain connects TRBV10-3 to TRBJ2-5; D unclear. The V and J ends lost 5 bases and 4 bases respectively, with 14 bases between them. This CDR3 is 14 amino acids long. CDR1 is ENHRY and CDR2 is SYGVKD in the germline V gene.

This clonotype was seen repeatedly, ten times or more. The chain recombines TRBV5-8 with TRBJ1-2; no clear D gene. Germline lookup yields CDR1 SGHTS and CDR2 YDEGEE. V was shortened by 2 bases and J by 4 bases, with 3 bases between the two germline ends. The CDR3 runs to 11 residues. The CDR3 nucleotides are TGTGCCAGCAGCTTCCTCTATGGCTACACCTTC. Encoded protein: CASSFLYGYTF.

The CDR3 sequence: CATSRGRIATNEKLFF. In nucleotides, the CDR3 is TGTGCCACCAGCAGAGGACGGATTGCAACTAATGAAAAACTGTTTTTT. The V gene is TRBV15, the J gene TRBJ1-4; D call uncertain. The CDR3 length is 16 residues. Germline-derived CDR1 and CDR2 are LNHNV and YYDKDF (reference sequence). The V end was cut by 1 base, the J end by 0 bases, with 9 bases between. Supplemented by reference TRBV15 and TRBJ1-4, the full variable domain reads DAMVIQNPRYQVTQFGKPVTLSCSQTLNHNVMYWYQQKSSQAPKLLFHYYDKDFNNEADTPDNFQSRRPNTSFCFLDIRSPGLGDTAMYLCATSRGRIATNEKLFFGSGTQLSVL.

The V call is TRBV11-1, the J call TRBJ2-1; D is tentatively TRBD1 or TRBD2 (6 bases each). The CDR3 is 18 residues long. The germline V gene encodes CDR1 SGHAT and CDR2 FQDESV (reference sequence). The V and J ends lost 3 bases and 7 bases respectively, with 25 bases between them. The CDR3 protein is CASSFSPWNGGPGNEQFF. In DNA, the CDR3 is TGTGCCAGCAGCTTTTCCCCCTGGAATGGGGGGCCCGGGAATGAGCAGTTCTTC.

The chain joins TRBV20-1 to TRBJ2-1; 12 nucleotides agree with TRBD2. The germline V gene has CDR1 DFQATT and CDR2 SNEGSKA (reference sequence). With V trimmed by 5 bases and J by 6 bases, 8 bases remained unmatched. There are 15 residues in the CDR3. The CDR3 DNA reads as TGCAGTGCTGACGCCGGGACTAGCGGGCGCAATGAGCAGTTCTTC. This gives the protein CSADAGTSGRNEQFF.